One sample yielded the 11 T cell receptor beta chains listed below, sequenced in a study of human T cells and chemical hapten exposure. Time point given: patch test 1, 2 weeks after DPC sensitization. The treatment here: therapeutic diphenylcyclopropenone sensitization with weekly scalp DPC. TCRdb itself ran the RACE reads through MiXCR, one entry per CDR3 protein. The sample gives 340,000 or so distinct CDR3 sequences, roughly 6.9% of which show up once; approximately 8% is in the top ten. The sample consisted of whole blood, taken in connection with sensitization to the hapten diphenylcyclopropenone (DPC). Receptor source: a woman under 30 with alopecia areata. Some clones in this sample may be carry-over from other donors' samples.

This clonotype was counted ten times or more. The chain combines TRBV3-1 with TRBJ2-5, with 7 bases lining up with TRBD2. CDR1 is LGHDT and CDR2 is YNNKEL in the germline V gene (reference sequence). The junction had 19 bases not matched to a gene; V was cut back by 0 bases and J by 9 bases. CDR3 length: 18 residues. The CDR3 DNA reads TGTGCCAGCAGCCAAGAATCTTTCGGGGGGATACCCTCGGGATCCCAGTACTTC. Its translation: CASSQESFGGIPSGSQYF.

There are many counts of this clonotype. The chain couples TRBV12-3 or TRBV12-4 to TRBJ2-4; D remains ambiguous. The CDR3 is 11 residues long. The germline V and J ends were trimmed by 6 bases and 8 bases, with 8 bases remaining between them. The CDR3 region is CASSRRDIQYF. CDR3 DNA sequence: TGTGCCAGCAGCCGCCGGGACATTCAGTACTTC.

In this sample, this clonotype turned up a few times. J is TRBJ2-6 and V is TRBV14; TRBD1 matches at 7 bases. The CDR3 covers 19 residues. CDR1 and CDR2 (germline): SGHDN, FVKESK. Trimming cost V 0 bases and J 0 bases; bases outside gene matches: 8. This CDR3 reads CASSQDLWTGTSGANVLTF. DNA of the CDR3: TGTGCCAGCAGCCAAGATTTGTGGACAGGTACCTCTGGGGCCAACGTCCTGACTTTC.

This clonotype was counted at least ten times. The CDR3 DNA reads as TGTGCCAGCAGCCTAAGGAGACAGGGAACCTACGAGCAGTACTTC. This translates into CASSLRRQGTYEQYF. The V gene is TRBV3-1, the J gene TRBJ2-7, with 7 bases that match TRBD1. J was trimmed by 2 bases and V by 4 bases; bases with no gene match: 8. The CDR3 spans 15 residues. Per germline, CDR1 LGHDT and CDR2 YNNKEL (reference sequence).

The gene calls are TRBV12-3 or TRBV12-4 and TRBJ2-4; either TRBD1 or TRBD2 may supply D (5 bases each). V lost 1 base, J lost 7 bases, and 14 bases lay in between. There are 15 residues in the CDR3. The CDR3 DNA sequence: TGTGCCAGCAGTTTAGGGGGCGGGTCATGGAACATTCAGTACTTC. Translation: CASSLGGGSWNIQYF.

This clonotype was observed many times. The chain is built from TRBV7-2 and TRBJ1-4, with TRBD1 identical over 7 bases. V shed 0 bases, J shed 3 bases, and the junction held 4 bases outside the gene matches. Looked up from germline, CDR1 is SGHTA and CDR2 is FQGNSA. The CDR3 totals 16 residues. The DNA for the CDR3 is TGTGCCAGCAGCTTAGCGACAGGGTTTGCTAATGAAAAACTGTTTTTT. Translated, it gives CASSLATGFANEKLFF.

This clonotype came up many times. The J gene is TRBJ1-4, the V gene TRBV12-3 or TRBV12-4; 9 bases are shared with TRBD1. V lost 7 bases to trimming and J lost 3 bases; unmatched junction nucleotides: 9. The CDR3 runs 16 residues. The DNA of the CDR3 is TGTGCCAGCACCAAAACAGGGGGCAGGGCTAATGAAAAACTGTTTTTT. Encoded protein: CASTKTGGRANEKLFF.

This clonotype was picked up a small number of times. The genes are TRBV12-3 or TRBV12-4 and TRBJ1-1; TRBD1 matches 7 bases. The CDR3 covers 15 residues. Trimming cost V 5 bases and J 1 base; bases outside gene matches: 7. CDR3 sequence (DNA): TGTGCCAGCAGTGTAGACAGGGCCCGGAACACTGAAGCTTTCTTT. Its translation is CASSVDRARNTEAFF.

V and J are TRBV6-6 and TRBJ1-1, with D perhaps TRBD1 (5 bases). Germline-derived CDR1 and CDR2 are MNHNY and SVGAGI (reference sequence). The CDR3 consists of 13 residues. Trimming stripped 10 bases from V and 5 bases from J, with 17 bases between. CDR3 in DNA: TGTGCCATAACACTACAGGACATAACTGAAGCTTTCTTT. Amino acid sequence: CAITLQDITEAFF.

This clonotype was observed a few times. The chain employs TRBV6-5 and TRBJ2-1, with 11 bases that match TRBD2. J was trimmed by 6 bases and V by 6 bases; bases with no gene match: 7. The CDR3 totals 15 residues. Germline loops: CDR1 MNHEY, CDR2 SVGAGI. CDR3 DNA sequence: TGTGCCAGCAGGGTTCTAGCGGGGGGTACCAATGAGCAGTTCTTC. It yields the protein CASRVLAGGTNEQFF.

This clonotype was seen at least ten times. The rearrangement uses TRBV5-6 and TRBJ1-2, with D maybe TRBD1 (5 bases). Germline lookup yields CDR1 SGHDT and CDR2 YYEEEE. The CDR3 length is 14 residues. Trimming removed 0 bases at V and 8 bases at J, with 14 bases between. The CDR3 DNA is TGTGCCAGCAGCTTGGAGGGGCGAGGGAACGGCTACACCTTC. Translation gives CASSLEGRGNGYTF.